The 8 T cell receptor beta chains below all came from one sample that was sequenced in a study of CD8+ T cells in alopecia areata. Treatment described: oral pan-JAK inhibitor, 5-10 mg twice daily. Reverse transcribed after extraction, RNA yielded cDNA as the sequencing template. Profiled with immunoSEQ multiplex PCR; TCRdb holds only in-frame clones, not every one. This sample carries fewer than 250,000 clones, roughly 60% of them seen once, and the ten largest clones take under 1.2%. Sequences were derived from CD4+ T cells sorted from blood, sampled at week 24, from a patient treated with tofacitinib. The receptors were sampled from a human donor with alopecia areata.

The V gene is TRBV30, the J gene TRBJ1-2; D remains unclear. This CDR3 contains 13 residues. Germline CDR1 and CDR2: GTSNPN and SVGIG (reference sequence). The V and J ends lost 2 bases and 2 bases respectively, with 9 bases between them. The CDR3 region is CAWSTLQNYGYTF. For the CDR3, the DNA is TGTGCCTGGAGTACACTGCAAAACTATGGCTACACCTTC. Full variable domain (remainder filled in from reference TRBV30 and TRBJ1-2): SQTIHQWPATLVQPVGSPLSLECTVEGTSNPNLYWYRQAAGRGLQLLFYSVGIGQISSEVPQNLSASRPQDRQFILSSKKLLLSDSGFYLCAWSTLQNYGYTFGSGTRLTVV.

This clone turned up a few times. The gene calls are TRBV5-6 and TRBJ2-5; tentative D call: TRBD1 (5 bases). The CDR3 is made up of 14 amino acids. V was pared by 2 bases and J by 2 bases, with 10 bases between. Per germline, CDR1 SGHDT and CDR2 YYEEEE. CDR3: CASSLAGWQETQYF. The CDR3 DNA reads TGTGCCAGCAGCTTAGCAGGGTGGCAAGAGACCCAGTACTTC.

J is TRBJ2-3 and V is TRBV10-3; unclear D gene. The V end lost 4 bases, the J end lost 4 bases, and 6 bases lay between the germline ends. Germline V lookup: CDR1 ENHRY, CDR2 SYGVKD. The CDR3 contains 12 residues. The CDR3 DNA reads TGTGCCATCAGTGGGAGCGCAGATACGCAGTATTTT. Protein product: CAISGSADTQYF.

The V call is TRBV7-2, the J call TRBJ2-7, with TRBD2 matching over 11 bases. Trimming cost V 6 bases and J 3 bases; bases outside gene matches: 4. Germline lookup yields CDR1 SGHTA and CDR2 FQGNSA. The CDR3 loop spans 14 amino acids. The CDR3 sequence is CASSPGTSGYEQYF. The CDR3, as DNA: TGTGCCAGCAGTCCCGGGACTAGCGGCTACGAGCAGTACTTC.

The chain carries TRBV10-2 and TRBJ1-4; no clear D. Germline-derived CDR1 and CDR2 are WSHSY and SAAADI. V was cut by 2 bases and J by 8 bases, with 12 bases left in between. The CDR3 contains 14 residues. The CDR3 loop reads CASSENLTGEKLFF. The CDR3 DNA sequence: TGCGCCAGCAGTGAGAACCTAACGGGAGAAAAACTGTTTTTT.

The chain recombines TRBV4-1 with TRBJ2-3, with a tentative D call TRBD2 (7 bases). This CDR3 has 15 residues. The germline V gene encodes CDR1 MGHRA and CDR2 YSYEKL. The germline V and J ends were trimmed by 6 bases and 6 bases, with 19 bases remaining between them. Here the CDR3 DNA reads TGCGCCAGCAGGGCCGTCGGGGGGCCGGATGATACGCAGTATTTT. Amino acids: CASRAVGGPDDTQYF.

The genes are TRBV4-3 and TRBJ1-1; D is unresolved. The CDR3 is 13 residues long. Looked up from germline, CDR1 is LGHNA and CDR2 is YSLEER. V gave up 0 bases and J gave up 3 bases, with 5 bases separating them. The CDR3 sequence: CASSQDQYTEAFF. The CDR3 DNA follows: TGCGCCAGCAGCCAAGATCAGTACACTGAAGCTTTCTTT.

This sequence joins TRBV6-1 and TRBJ2-4; 9 bases align to TRBD1. The CDR3 length is 16 residues. V lost 3 bases, J lost 2 bases, and 5 bases stayed unmatched. Germline V gives CDR1 MNHNS, CDR2 SASEGT. CDR3 sequence (DNA): TGTGCCAGCAGTGACCGGACAGGGGTAACCAAAAACATTCAGTACTTC. This gives the protein CASSDRTGVTKNIQYF.